This T cell receptor (beta chain) was identified during a study of cytomegalovirus exposure and HLA in healthy donors (dated by TCRdb to the late 2010s). As for the study more broadly: An earlier analysis of approximately 640 of the donors reported more than 250 Gb of sequence data and about 100 million unique TCR beta sequences from 150 million to 200 million T cells. An early release that covered about 600 HLA-typed donors contained 250 to 350 gigabases of sequencing data and tens of millions of unique TCR sequences. Among the roughly 400 genotyped donors, about 85% belonged to the genetic ancestry cluster associated with self-reported Caucasian donors. The aim of the study was to test whether cataloging public T cell receptors could identify signatures of past pathogen exposure. The study profiled the T cell repertoires of under 700 subjects by immunosequencing and related them to cytomegalovirus serostatus. Besides the first cohort of approximately 710 subjects, a separate validation cohort made up of roughly 130 different subjects was used. The study combined high-throughput TCR immunosequencing, statistical association of individual TCRs with disease status, and machine learning to predict cytomegalovirus infection status. A later analysis re-examined previously published TCR beta repertoires from more than 650 donors and added high-resolution HLA genotyping to investigate patterns of TCR occurrence. Rather than drawing on any new phenotypic data, the later analysis identified candidate immune exposures from TCR beta sequences and the way those sequences occurred across donors. An earlier analysis of 587 of the donors applied high-throughput TCR beta sequencing to assess whether each TCR beta V gene segment acted as functional or pseudogenic. Donor age, sex, ethnicity and CMV serostatus were compiled together with the repertoire data. A later genetic analysis used genome-wide SNP genotypes for about 55% of the 666 donors, treating that subset as a discovery cohort. All discovery cohort repertoires had been generated on a single sequencing platform. HLA typing covered class I and class II loci at four-digit resolution. The number of typed donors differed by locus: about 620-640 for A, B, C, DRB1 and DQB1; approximately 520 for DQA1; 606 for DPA1; and 450 to 480 for DPB1. Several DR-DQ haplotypes were handled as single units for association and clustering because linkage in the cohort was strong. Among some 410 genotyped donors of the cohort, an average of approximately 240,000 unique TCR beta nucleotide sequences was sequenced per donor, of which roughly 17% were non-productive.

The cohort comprised around 700 healthy bone marrow donors. At the time of sampling, every cohort member was nominally healthy, though immune exposures that went unrecorded were likely present. The donor tested CMV seropositive, placing the donor among the roughly 300 seropositive members of the cohort. A peripheral blood sample was collected from each donor, and TCR beta sequencing was performed on peripheral blood mononuclear cells. Genomic DNA was extracted from the blood cell samples with the Qiagen DNeasy Blood Extraction Kit. Of note for this clone: This clone's antigen is unknown. Base qualities were left out, and no much larger clone turns up one base away.

The full study reports these points: When HLA alleles, especially DR and DQ, strongly co-occurred, TCR associations were difficult to assign to individual alleles. In a later analysis, TCR association rates were found to vary across HLA loci, with the most associated TCRs seen for DRB1 alleles and the fewest for HLA-C alleles. Roughly uniform sequencing depth across donors was assumed in presence/absence analyses, although this assumption may not hold. A later analysis found that HLA-associated TCR beta chains were more clonally expanded and had lower generation probabilities than equally common non-associated chains. According to a later genetic analysis, donors in an Asian-associated ancestry cluster had fewer N-insertions in productive TCRs than the roughly 700-donor mean. The classifier was reported to diagnose cytomegalovirus status with high specificity and sensitivity in both the original and validation cohorts. In an earlier analysis of approximately 590 of the donors, most TCR beta V segments were observed in productive rearrangements about 87% or about 30% of the time, broadly matching IMGT annotations. In vitro tests confirmed that a few of the cytomegalovirus-associated TCR beta chains recognize cytomegalovirus antigens. The sequencing pipeline was judged likely to have produced a cluster of highly shared sequence variants as a technical artifact. Because counts were too low, 15 to 20 rarely observed V segments, including chromosome 9 orphons, were left out of the earlier analysis of a few hundred of the donors. Most TCR sequences were observed very rarely across donors, whereas some public TCRs were present in many individuals. Because HLA typing was unavailable for some donors at each locus, only the typed subset was used in association tests. At a false discovery rate of 0.05, a later analysis linked 15,000 to 20,000 TCR beta sequences to specific HLA alleles. This cohort had only TCR beta chains sequenced, and the lack of alpha or paired-chain data limited which features could be detected. The only immune exposure information available for the cohort was CMV serostatus. Linkage disequilibrium might explain the correlated functional status among segregating V segments, but an unknown experimental factor could not be ruled out. In a later genetic analysis, a missense DCLRE1C variant was associated with V-gene and J-gene trimming of TCR beta chains, and the association was replicated in an independent cohort. Some IMGT-functional V segments, including TRBV6-2 and TRBV6-3, could not be told apart with the 87-base-pair reads, so those segments were excluded. A further reported finding was that TCR beta sequences accurately predicted the HLA-A and HLA-B alleles for most subjects in the first cohort. The authors suggested that the approach could potentially be extended to other disease states and immunological phenotypes. In a later analysis, several top co-occurrence clusters were reported to appear linked to parvovirus B19, influenza, CMV and Epstein-Barr virus. In a later analysis, most CMV-associated TCR beta chains were found to appear HLA-restricted, with HLA associations seemingly driven largely by CMV exposure. The study gave a list of 150 to 200 TCR beta chains associated with cytomegalovirus.

CDR1 and CDR2 are drawn from the germline V gene (reference sequence): SGHAT, FQDESV. The CDR3 goes from the cysteine to the phenylalanine over 14 residues. The entry retains the CDR3 DNA only, 42 bases that are in frame from base 1. V is clipped by 0 bases and J by 4 bases, and the sequence between their germline boundaries is 7 bases long. The method behind the library was the immunoSEQ multiplex PCR assay. A mixture of 60 forward primers for TCR Vbeta segments and 13 reverse primers for TCR Jbeta segments was used in the multiplex PCR. Amplification of the CDR3 region of rearranged TCR beta genes was performed with a multiplex PCR assay on genomic DNA. The amplified TCR beta libraries were sequenced on the Illumina HiSeq System as 87-base-pair reads. Under the source paper's analysis protocol: Across the 640 or so repertoires, a later analysis counted roughly 77 million unique TCR beta chains, around 10 million of which were shared by at least two donors. Raw reads were error-corrected and collapsed into unique sequences by a nearest-neighbor algorithm in which closely related sequences were merged to remove PCR and sequencing errors. CDR3 sequences were aligned to IMGT reference sequences to assign V, D and J gene segments. For a sequence to be retained, a match of at least six nucleotides to both a V gene segment and a J gene segment was required. A rearrangement was called productive if the CDR3 had no stop codons and remained in frame with V and J, and every other rearrangement was called non-productive. CDR3 was defined by IMGT convention, running from the second conserved V-encoded cysteine to the conserved J-encoded phenylalanine. Sequences without an unambiguous match to a single V gene segment were excluded from the earlier analysis of over 500 of the donors. In an earlier analysis of 587 of the donors, V segments were called functional above 56.7% productive rearrangements and were called segregating when the between-donor standard deviation exceeded 5%. To diagnose cytomegalovirus status from the catalog of TCR beta chain sequences, a statistical classification framework was built. In a later analysis, TCR nucleotide sequences were compared against IMGT/GENE-DB human TR gene sequences so that V and J genes could be assigned. In a later analysis, CDR3 sequences and most-parsimonious VDJ recombination scenarios were assigned using the TCRdist pipeline. In a later analysis, each TCR beta chain was defined by its CDR3 amino acid sequence together with its V-gene family, and reads without a unique V-gene family were excluded. In a later analysis, 500 to 700 highly shared, low-generation-probability nucleotide sequences were removed to address suspected cross-contamination and a sequencing artifact. A later analysis calculated a clonal expansion index for each public chain from normalized within-repertoire ranks of inferred template counts. In a later analysis, generation probabilities were computed using a VDJ recombination model fitted to out-of-frame rearrangements, and the results were checked against IGoR. Hypergeometric tests were used in a later analysis to score TCR-TCR, TCR-HLA and TCR-CMV co-occurrence, with a repertoire-size bias correction applied to the TCR pairs. False discovery rates were estimated in a later analysis by permuting HLA or CMV assignments 20 times. In a later analysis, co-occurring TCRs were grouped using DBSCAN, and TCRdist sequence similarity was added for clustering within HLA-allele-positive subsets. Repertoires with fewer than 30,000 or more than 120,000 public chains were left out of co-occurrence clustering, as were five repertoires with anomalous nucleotide sharing. As stored in TCRdb, this immuneACCESS dataset retains in-frame rearrangements with V and J assigned. A fraction of the clones does not appear; measured against another copy, unresolved V genes explain less than half of the discrepancy, and the remainder lacks a known reason. The V and J calls and the clone size are those of that table, but D and trimming were determined from the DNA. For this sample there are some 120,000 clones; around 80% appear just once. Jointly, the top ten make up around 9.9% of the sample.

Recombination connected TRBV11-1 to TRBJ2-1, with TRBD2 as a weak D call on 6 bases. This receptor was obtained from a man younger than 40 in good health and CMV-seropositive. The sample was PBMCs. The nucleotide sequence reads TGTGCCAGCAGCTTAGCGGGAGGTTACAATGAGCAGTTCTTC. The resulting protein is CASSLAGGYNEQFF.